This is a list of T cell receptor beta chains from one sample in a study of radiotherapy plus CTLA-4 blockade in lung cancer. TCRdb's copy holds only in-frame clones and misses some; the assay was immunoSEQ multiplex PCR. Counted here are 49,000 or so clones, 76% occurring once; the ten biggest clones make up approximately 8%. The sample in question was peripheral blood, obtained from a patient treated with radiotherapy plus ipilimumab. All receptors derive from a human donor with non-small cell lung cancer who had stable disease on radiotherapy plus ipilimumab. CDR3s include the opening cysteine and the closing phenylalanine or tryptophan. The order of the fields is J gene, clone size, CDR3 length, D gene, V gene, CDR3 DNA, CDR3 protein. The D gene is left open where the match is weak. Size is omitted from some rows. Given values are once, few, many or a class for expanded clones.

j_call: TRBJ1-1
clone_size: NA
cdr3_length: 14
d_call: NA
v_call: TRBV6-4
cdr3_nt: TGTGCCAGCAGTGAGGGGTCGGGGGGCACTGAAGCTTTCTTT
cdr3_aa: CASSEGSGGTEAFF

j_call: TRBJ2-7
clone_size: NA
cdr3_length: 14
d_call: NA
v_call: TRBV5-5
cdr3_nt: TGTGCCAGCAGCTTGGTACAGGGGAGGTACGAGCAGTACTTC
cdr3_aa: CASSLVQGRYEQYF

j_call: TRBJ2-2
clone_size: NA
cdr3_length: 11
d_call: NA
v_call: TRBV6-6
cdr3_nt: TGTGCCAGCCAAAACACCGGGGAGCTGTTTTTT
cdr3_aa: CASQNTGELFF

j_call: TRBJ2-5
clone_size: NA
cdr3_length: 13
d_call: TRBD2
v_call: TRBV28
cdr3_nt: TGTGCCAGCACCGCTAGCGGGGAACAGACCCAGTACTTC
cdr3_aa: CASTASGEQTQYF

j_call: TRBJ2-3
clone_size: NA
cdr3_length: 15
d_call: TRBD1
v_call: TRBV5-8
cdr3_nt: TGTGCCAGCGGCTTGGGGGACAGGAGCACAGATACGCAGTATTTT
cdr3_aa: CASGLGDRSTDTQYF

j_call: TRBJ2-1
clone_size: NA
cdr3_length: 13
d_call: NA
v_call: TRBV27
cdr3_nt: TGTGCCAGCAGTCCCTCACGCAACAATGAGCAGTTCTTC
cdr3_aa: CASSPSRNNEQFF

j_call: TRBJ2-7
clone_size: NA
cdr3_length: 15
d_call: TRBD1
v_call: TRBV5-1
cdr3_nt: TGCGCCAGCAGCTTGCACAGGGGCTTCACCACGGAGCAGTACTTC
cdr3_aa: CASSLHRGFTTEQYF

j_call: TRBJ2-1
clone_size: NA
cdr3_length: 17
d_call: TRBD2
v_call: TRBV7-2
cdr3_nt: TGTGCCAGCAGCTCCAGAGCTCTAGCGGGGGGCTACAATGAGCAGTTCTTC
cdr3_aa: CASSSRALAGGYNEQFF

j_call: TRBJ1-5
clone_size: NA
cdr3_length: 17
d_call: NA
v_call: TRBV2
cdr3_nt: TGTGCCAGCAGTGAATTTAGGACGGACTATAGCAATCAGCCCCAGCATTTT
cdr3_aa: CASSEFRTDYSNQPQHF

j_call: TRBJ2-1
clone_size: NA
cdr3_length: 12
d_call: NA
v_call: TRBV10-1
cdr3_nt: TGCGCCAGCAGTGGAGGGGTATATGAGCAGTTCTTC
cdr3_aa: CASSGGVYEQFF

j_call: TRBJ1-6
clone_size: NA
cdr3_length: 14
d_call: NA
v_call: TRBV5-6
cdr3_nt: TGTGCCAGCAGCCATGGGACGGCTAATTCACCCCTCCACTTT
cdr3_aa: CASSHGTANSPLHF

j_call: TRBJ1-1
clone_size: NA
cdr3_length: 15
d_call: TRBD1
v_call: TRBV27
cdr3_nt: TGTGCCAGCAGTCCCAGGGGGACCCACAACACTGAAGCTTTCTTT
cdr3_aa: CASSPRGTHNTEAFF

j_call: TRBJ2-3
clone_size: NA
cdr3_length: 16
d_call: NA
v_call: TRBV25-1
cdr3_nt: TGTGCCAGCAGTGAATTAGGAGGGGGATCCACAGATACGCAGTATTTT
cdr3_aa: CASSELGGGSTDTQYF

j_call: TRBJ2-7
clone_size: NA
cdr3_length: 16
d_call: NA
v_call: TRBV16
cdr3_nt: TGTGCCAGCAGCCAATCGGGCAGGGGTTCAATTTACGAGCAGTACTTC
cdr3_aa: CASSQSGRGSIYEQYF

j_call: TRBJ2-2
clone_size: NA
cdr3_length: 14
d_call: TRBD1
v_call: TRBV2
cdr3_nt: TGTGCCAGCAGCGGACAGGCTAACACCGGGGAGCTGTTTTTT
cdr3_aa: CASSGQANTGELFF

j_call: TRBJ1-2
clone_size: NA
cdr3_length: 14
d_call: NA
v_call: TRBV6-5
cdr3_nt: TGTGCCAGCAGTTACGGCAGAACTAACTATGGCTACACCTTC
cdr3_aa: CASSYGRTNYGYTF

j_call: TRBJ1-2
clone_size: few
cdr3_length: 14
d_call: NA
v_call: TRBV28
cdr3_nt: TGTGCCAGCAGTCAGACGAATCCTAACTATGGCTACACCTTC
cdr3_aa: CASSQTNPNYGYTF

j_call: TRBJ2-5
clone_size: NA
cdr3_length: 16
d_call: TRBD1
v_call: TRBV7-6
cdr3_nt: TGTGCCAGCAGCCCAACATACGGACAGGGCCAAGAGACCCAGTACTTC
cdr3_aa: CASSPTYGQGQETQYF

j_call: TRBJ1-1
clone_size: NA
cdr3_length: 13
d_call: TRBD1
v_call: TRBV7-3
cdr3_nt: TGTGCCAGCAGCGGACAGGGCATAACTGAAGCTTTCTTT
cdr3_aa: CASSGQGITEAFF

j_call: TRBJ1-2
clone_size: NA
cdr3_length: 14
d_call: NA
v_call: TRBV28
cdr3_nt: TGTGCCAGCAGAAACTCCGGGACATACTATGGCTACACCTTC
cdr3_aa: CASRNSGTYYGYTF

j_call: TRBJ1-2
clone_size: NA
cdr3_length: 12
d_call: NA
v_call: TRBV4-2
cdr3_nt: TGTGCCAGCAGCCAAGTCTTCCATGGCTACACCTTC
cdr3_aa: CASSQVFHGYTF

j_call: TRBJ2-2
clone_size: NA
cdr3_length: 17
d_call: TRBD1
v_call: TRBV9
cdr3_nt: TGTGCCAGCAGCGACTCCTACAGGGGCCCGAACACCGGGGAGCTGTTTTTT
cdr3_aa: CASSDSYRGPNTGELFF

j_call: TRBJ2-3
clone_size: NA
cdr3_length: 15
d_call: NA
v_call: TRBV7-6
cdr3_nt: TGTGCCAGCAGCTTTTATGGGAGTAGCACAGATACGCAGTATTTT
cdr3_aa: CASSFYGSSTDTQYF

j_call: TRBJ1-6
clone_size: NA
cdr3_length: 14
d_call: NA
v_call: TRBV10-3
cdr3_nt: TGTGCCATCAAGGAGGGAGGTGGGAATTCACCCCTCCACTTT
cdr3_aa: CAIKEGGGNSPLHF

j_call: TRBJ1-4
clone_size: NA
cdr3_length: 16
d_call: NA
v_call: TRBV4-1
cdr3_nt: TGCGCCAGCAGCCGCCGGGCAGGAGGGTTTAATGAAAAACTGTTTTTT
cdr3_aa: CASSRRAGGFNEKLFF

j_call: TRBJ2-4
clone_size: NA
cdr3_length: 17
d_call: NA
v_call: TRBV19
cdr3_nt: TGTGCCAGTAGTATAAATAGGGCCAGGGGCCCCAAAAACATTCAGTACTTC
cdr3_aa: CASSINRARGPKNIQYF

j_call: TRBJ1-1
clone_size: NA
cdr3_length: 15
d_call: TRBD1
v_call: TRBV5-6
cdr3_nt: TGTGCCAGCAGCTTTAAGGGGGCCAGGGACACTGAAGCTTTCTTT
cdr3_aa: CASSFKGARDTEAFF

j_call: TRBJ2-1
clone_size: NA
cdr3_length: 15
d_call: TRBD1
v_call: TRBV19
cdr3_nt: TGTGCCAGTCAAACCGGGACAGGGGGTTACAATGAGCAGTTCTTC
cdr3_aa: CASQTGTGGYNEQFF

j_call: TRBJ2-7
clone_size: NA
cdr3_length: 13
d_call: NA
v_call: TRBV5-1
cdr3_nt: TGCGCCAGCAGCTCGACAGGCACCTACGAGCAGTACTTC
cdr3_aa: CASSSTGTYEQYF

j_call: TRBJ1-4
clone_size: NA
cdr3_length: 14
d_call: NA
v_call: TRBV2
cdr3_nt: TGTGCCAGCAGCCCCCAGGGGATGGGGGAAAAACTGTTTTTT
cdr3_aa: CASSPQGMGEKLFF

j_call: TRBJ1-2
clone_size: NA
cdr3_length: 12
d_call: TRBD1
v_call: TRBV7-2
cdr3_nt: TGTGCCAGCAGCGACAGGGGGCTCGGCTACACCTTC
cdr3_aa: CASSDRGLGYTF

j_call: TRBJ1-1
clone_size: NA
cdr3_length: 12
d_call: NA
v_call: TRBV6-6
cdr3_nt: TGTGCCAGCAGTCCCCAGAATAGGAGTCCTTCCTTT
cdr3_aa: CASSPQNRSPSF

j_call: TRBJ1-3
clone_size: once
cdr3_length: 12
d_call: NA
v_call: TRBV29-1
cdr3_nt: TGCAGCGTTCAGGAGGGGGGAAACACCATATATTTT
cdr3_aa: CSVQEGGNTIYF

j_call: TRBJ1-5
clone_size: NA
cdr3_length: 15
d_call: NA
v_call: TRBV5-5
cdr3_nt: TGTGCCAGCAGCTTGGCCCGGAGTAGCAATCAGCCCCAGCATTTT
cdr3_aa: CASSLARSSNQPQHF

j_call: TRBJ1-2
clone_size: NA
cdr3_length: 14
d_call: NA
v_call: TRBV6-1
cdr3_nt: TGTGCCAGCAGTCAAGGACGGGTTGAGGATGGCTACACCTTC
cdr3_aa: CASSQGRVEDGYTF

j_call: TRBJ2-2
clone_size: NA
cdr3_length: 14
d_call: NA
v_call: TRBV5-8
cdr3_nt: TGTGCCAGCAGCTTGAAGGTTAACACCGGGGAGCTGTTTTTT
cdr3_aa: CASSLKVNTGELFF

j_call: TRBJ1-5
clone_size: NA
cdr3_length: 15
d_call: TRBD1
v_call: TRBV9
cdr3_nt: TGTGCCAGCAGCTTCCAAGGACAGGTCAATCAGCCCCAGCATTTT
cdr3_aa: CASSFQGQVNQPQHF

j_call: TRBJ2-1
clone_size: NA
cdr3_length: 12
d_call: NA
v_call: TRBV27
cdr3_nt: TGTGCCAGCAGTTTTGAAGGCGCTGAGCAGTTCTTC
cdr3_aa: CASSFEGAEQFF

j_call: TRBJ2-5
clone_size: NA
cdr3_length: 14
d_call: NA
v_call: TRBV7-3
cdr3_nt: TGTGCCAGCAGCCTGAGGCCCAGCCAAGAGACCCAGTACTTC
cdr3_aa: CASSLRPSQETQYF

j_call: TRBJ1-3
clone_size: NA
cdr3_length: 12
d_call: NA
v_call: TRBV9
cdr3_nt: TGTGCCAGCAGCGAAAAAGAAAACACCATATATTTT
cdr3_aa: CASSEKENTIYF

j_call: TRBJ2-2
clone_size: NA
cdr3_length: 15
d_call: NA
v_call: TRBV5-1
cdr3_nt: TGCGCCAGCAGCCTTCCGGACTACAACACCGGGGAGCTGTTTTTT
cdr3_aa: CASSLPDYNTGELFF

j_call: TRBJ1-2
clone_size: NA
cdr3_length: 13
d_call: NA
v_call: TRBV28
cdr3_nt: TGTGCCAGCAGTTCCACAGGGTTGGATGGCTACACCTTC
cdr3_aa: CASSSTGLDGYTF

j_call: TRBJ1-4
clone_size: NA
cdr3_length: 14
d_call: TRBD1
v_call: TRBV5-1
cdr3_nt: TGCGCCAGCAGCTTGTCCGACAGGGATGAAAAACTGTTTTTT
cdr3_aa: CASSLSDRDEKLFF

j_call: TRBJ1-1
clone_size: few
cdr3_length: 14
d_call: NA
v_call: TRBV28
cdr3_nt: TGTGCCAGCAGTTTATCCGGGGGGAACACTGAAGCTTTCTTT
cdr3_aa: CASSLSGGNTEAFF

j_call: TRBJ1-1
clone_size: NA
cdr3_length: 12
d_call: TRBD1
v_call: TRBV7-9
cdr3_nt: TGTGCCAGCAGCTTGGCGACAGGGGTGGCTTTCTTT
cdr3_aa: CASSLATGVAFF

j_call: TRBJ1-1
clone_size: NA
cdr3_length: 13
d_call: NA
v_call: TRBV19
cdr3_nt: TGTGCCAGTAGTTCTGGGTGGAACACTGAAGCTTTCTTT
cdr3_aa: CASSSGWNTEAFF

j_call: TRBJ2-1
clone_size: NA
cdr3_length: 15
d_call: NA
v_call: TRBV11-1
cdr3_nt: TGTGCCAGCAGCCTTATGGGACCCGGCGGGCGGGAGCAGTTCTTC
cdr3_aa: CASSLMGPGGREQFF

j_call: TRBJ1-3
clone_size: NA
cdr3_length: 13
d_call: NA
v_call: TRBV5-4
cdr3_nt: TGTGCCAGCAGTATCCCCCCCGGAAACACCATATATTTT
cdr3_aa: CASSIPPGNTIYF

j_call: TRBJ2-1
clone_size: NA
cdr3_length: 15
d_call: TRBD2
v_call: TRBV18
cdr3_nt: TGTGCCAGCTCACCAGGACTAGCGGGGGGGAATGAGCAGTTCTTC
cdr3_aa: CASSPGLAGGNEQFF

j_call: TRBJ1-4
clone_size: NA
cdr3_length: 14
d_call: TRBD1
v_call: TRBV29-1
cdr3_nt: TGCAGCGTTGAAGACGGGACAGGGTCTGAAAAACTGTTTTTT
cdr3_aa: CSVEDGTGSEKLFF

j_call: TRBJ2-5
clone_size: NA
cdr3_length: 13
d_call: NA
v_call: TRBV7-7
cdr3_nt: TGTGCCAGCAGCTTAGAAAGGCAAGAGACCCAGTACTTC
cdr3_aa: CASSLERQETQYF

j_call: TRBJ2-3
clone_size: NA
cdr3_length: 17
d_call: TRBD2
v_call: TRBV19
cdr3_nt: TGTGCCAGTAGTATAGTCTCGCTAGCGGGGGGTCCAGATACGCAGTATTTT
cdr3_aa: CASSIVSLAGGPDTQYF

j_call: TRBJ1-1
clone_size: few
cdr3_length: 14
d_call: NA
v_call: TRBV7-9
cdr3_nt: TGTGCCAGCACCCGTTTGGGGCAGGGTACTGAAGCTTTCTTT
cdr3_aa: CASTRLGQGTEAFF

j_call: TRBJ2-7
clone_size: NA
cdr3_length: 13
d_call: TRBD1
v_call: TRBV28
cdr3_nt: TGTGCCAGCAGGGGGACAGGGAGATCCGAGCAGTACTTC
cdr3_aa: CASRGTGRSEQYF

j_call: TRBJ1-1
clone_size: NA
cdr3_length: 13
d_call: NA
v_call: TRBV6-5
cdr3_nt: TGTGCCAGCAGTGTAAAGTTCGGGACTGAAGCTTTCTTT
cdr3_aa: CASSVKFGTEAFF